This is a list of T cell receptor beta chains from one sample in a study of Graves' ophthalmopathy and Graves' hyperthyroidism. TCRdb used MiXCR to reprocess the multiplex PCR reads, holding one entry per CDR3 protein. The data hold 740,000 or so distinct CDR3 sequences, with roughly 40% observed a single time. Sequenced: peripheral blood. The source is an adult man with Graves' ophthalmopathy. The CDR3 runs from the conserved cysteine through the conserved F or W. The D gene is left open where the match is weak. Only some rows state a clone size, as once, few, many or a class for expanded clones.

NA	TRBJ2-1	NA	TRBV10-2	CAPRTTAYNEQFF	TGCGCCCCCCGGACCACCGCCTACAATGAGCAGTTCTTC
NA	TRBJ1-5	many	TRBV12-3/TRBV12-4	CASREYREPQHF	TGTGCCAGCAGGGAGTACAGGGAGCCCCAGCATTTT
NA	TRBJ2-5	once	TRBV7-9	CASSLTEGVGETQYF	TGTGCCAGCAGCCTGACGGAGGGGGTAGGAGAGACCCAGTACTTC
TRBD1	TRBJ2-6	many	TRBV7-9	CASSSGQGWEGANVLTF	TGTGCCAGCAGCTCAGGACAGGGGTGGGAAGGGGCCAACGTCCTGACTTTC
TRBD1	TRBJ2-7	many	TRBV10-3	CAISASPAGQGYEQYF	TGTGCCATCAGTGCCAGTCCGGCGGGACAGGGGTACGAGCAGTACTTC
TRBD2	TRBJ2-7	NA	TRBV10-3	CASSESGKGEQYF	TGTGCCAGCAGTGAGAGCGGGAAGGGCGAGCAGTACTTC
NA	TRBJ1-5	NA	TRBV20-1	CSAQGRTPNNNQPQHF	TGCAGTGCCCAGGGACGGACCCCTAATAACAATCAGCCCCAGCATTTT
NA	TRBJ2-3	once	TRBV11-2	CASSSRGDRLDTQYF	TGTGCCAGCAGCTCTCGGGGGGACAGGTTGGATACGCAGTATTTT
NA	TRBJ1-5	NA	TRBV19	CASSAPLQPQHF	TGTGCCAGTAGTGCCCCATTGCAGCCCCAGCATTTT
NA	TRBJ2-2	NA	TRBV20-1	CSARTIDTGELFF	TGCAGTGCTAGAACAATAGACACCGGGGAGCTGTTTTTT
NA	TRBJ2-7	NA	TRBV11-2	CASSLRQVEQYF	TGTGCCAGCAGCTTACGGCAGGTAGAGCAGTACTTC
NA	TRBJ1-2	NA	TRBV29-1	CSVKGANYGYTF	TGCAGCGTGAAGGGAGCTAACTATGGCTACACCTTC
NA	TRBJ2-2	many	TRBV9	CASSAVLGVGELFF	TGTGCCAGCAGCGCAGTACTAGGAGTCGGGGAGCTGTTTTTT
TRBD1	TRBJ2-6	many	TRBV7-9	CASSRRQGAGANVLTF	TGTGCCAGCAGCCGTAGACAGGGGGCTGGGGCCAACGTCCTGACTTTC
NA	TRBJ1-5	many	TRBV29-1	CSVGNYNQPQHF	TGCAGCGTTGGCAACTACAATCAGCCCCAGCATTTT
NA	TRBJ1-3	NA	TRBV19	CASSKGRQMNTGNTIYF	TGTGCCAGTAGTAAGGGCAGGCAGATGAACACTGGAAACACCATATATTTT
TRBD1	TRBJ1-2	many	TRBV7-9	CASSSQDRGFRFYTF	TGTGCCAGCAGCTCCCAAGACAGGGGATTTCGATTCTACACCTTC
NA	TRBJ2-7	once	TRBV5-1	CASSPDSYYYEQYF	TGCGCCAGCAGCCCGGACTCATACTACTACGAGCAGTACTTC
NA	TRBJ2-2	NA	TRBV20-1	CSASTGLTGELFF	TGCAGTGCTAGCACAGGGCTCACCGGGGAGCTGTTTTTT
TRBD2	TRBJ2-7	NA	TRBV9	CASSNRPGTSGEQYF	TGTGCCAGCAGCAACCGTCCCGGGACTAGTGGCGAGCAGTACTTC
NA	TRBJ2-6	NA	TRBV7-9	CASGTGLTGANVLTF	TGTGCCAGCGGTACAGGGCTCACCGGGGCCAACGTCCTGACTTTC
NA	TRBJ2-5	NA	TRBV7-9	CASSSWDTLQETQYF	TGTGCCAGCAGCTCATGGGACACCCTCCAAGAGACCCAGTACTTC
NA	TRBJ2-2	NA	TRBV25-1	CASPVTGELFF	TGTGCCAGCCCAGTTACCGGGGAGCTGTTTTTT
TRBD2	TRBJ2-5	few	TRBV5-1	CASSLGLAGVPSQETQYF	TGCGCCAGCAGCCTCGGACTAGCGGGAGTTCCCTCGCAAGAGACCCAGTACTTC
NA	TRBJ1-5	many	TRBV15	CATSISMWGGDQPQHF	TGTGCCACCAGCATAAGCATGTGGGGAGGGGATCAGCCCCAGCATTTT
TRBD1	TRBJ2-7	NA	TRBV2	CASRGQEQHF	TGTGCCAGCAGAGGACAGGAGCAGCACTTT